This TCR beta chain was obtained from a study of neurological immune-mediated disorders. About the research overall: Among 35 or so multiple sclerosis patients, approximately 31 were relapsing-remitting and 3 were secondary progressive.

The authors made cDNA by 5'RACE with 10-nucleotide random UMIs. TCRdb independently ran MiXCR on the 5' RACE reads; one entry per CDR3 protein. The sample yields under 35,000 distinct CDR3 sequences, 1.5% seen once. Trimming cost V 5 bases and J 5 bases, with 18 bases left between them. The CDR3 spans 14 residues. Per germline, CDR1 DFQATT and CDR2 SNEGSKA (reference sequence). This clonotype was seen repeatedly, ten times or more. Sequencing input: PBMCs. This clonotype was sampled from a woman in her 30s with multiple sclerosis. The chain employs TRBV20-1 and TRBJ2-5, with D possibly being TRBD1 or TRBD2 (5 bases each). The CDR3 protein is CSARPLRGEETQYF. CDR3 in DNA: TGCAGTGCTCGGCCGCTACGGGGCGAGGAGACCCAGTACTTC.